Detailed here is one T cell receptor (beta chain). Antigen specificity is unknown. Each subset's genomic DNA was split evenly across several immunoSEQ plates. Sequencing on ten immunoSEQ deep assay plates was performed for unsorted PBMC DNA. Original data processing: Filtering differed because ImmunoSEQ produced junction-only sequences that carried no quality scores. Data came from immunoSEQ multiplex PCR; TCRdb stores just in-frame clones and leaves some out. That table furnishes V, J and clone size, whereas the DNA furnished D and trimming. The sample has 520,000 or so clones; roughly 78% are singletons. This sample stems from a study of shared clonotypes between healthy human individuals. General study findings and limits: Clonotype sharing among donors, it was expected, would be affected by sequencing depth.

V dropped 4 bases and J dropped 2 bases, with 10 bases sitting between them. Germline CDR1 reads SGHNT; CDR2 reads YYREEE (reference sequence). CDR3 length: 15 amino acids. The receptor was isolated from a woman aged 40 to 55 in good health. Some clones in this sample may be carry-over from other donors' samples. The rearrangement uses TRBV5-4 and TRBJ2-6; D possibly corresponds to TRBD2 (6 bases). What was sequenced was PBMCs. This CDR3 reads CASSRDWPGANVLTF. CDR3 sequence (DNA): TGTGCCAGCAGCCGGGACTGGCCTGGGGCCAACGTCCTGACTTTC.